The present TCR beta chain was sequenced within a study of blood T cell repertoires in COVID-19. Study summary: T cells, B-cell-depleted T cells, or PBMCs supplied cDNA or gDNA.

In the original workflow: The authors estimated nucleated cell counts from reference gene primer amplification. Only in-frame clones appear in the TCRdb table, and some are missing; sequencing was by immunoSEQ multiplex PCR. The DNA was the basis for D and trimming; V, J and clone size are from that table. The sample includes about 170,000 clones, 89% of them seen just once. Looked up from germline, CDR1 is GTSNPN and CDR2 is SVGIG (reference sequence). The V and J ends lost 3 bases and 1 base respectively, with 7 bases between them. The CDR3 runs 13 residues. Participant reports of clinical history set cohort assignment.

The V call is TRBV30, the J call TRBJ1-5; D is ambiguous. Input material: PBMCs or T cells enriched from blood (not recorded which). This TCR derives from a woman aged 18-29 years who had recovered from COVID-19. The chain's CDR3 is CAWSTRSNQPQHF. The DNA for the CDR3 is TGTGCCTGGAGCACGAGAAGCAATCAGCCCCAGCATTTT.